Each of the 2 T cell receptor beta chains below was sequenced from the same sample in a study of brain T cells in children with intractable seizures. This table comes from immunoSEQ multiplex PCR, and its TCRdb copy is limited to in-frame clones, with some not included. The data hold tens of thousands of clones, with under 95% observed a single time. The sample consisted of peripheral blood, taken at surgery. Receptors originate from a girl aged 2-15 years with Rasmussen encephalitis and intractable seizures.

DNA of the CDR3: TGTGCCAGTACCTGGGACGGAATAGTGAACACTGAAGCTTTCTTT. Amino acid sequence: CASTWDGIVNTEAFF. The chain joins TRBV19 to TRBJ1-1, with TRBD1 as a possible D gene (5 bases). Germline CDR1 reads LNHDA; CDR2 reads SQIVND (reference sequence). The CDR3 loop spans 15 amino acids. V was pared by 7 bases and J by 0 bases, with 15 bases between. Drawing the rest from reference TRBV19 and TRBJ1-1, the complete variable domain is DGGITQSPKYLFRKEGQNVTLSCEQNLNHDAMYWYRQDPGQGLRLIYYSQIVNDFQKGDIAEGYSVSREKKESFPLTVTSAQKNPTAFYLCASTWDGIVNTEAFFGQGTRLTVV.

This rearrangement joins TRBV5-5 to TRBJ2-5, with 10 bases lining up with TRBD1. V was pared by 1 base and J by 5 bases, with 8 bases of the junction left unmatched. The CDR3 length is 16 residues. The V gene's germline CDR1 is SGHKS and CDR2 YYEKEE (reference sequence). CDR3 loop: CASSLSTGGDRETQYF. The CDR3 DNA reads as TGTGCCAGCAGCTTGTCGACAGGGGGCGATCGGGAGACCCAGTACTTC.